This TCR beta chain was obtained from a study of T-cell reconstitution after alpha-beta-depleted transplantation in children (dated by TCRdb to about 2016). Looking at the study overall: The study quantitatively tracked T-cell immune reconstitution after TCRalphabeta/CD19-depleted allogeneic hematopoietic cell transplantation in children using TCR repertoire profiling.

The library was obtained by PCR. Sequencing relied on an Illumina HiSeq 2500. TCR libraries were prepared with molecular barcoding, using unique molecular identifiers to normalize TCRbeta repertoire quantification. Clones were called with MiXCR by TCRdb after fastp trimmed the public reads at Q25, and only in-frame beta chains were retained. CDR3 protein duplicates are merged, each entry listing the most common genes and DNA. This sample has around 600,000 distinct CDR3 sequences in its table, and roughly 10% of those were observed once. Roughly 4% of the sample rests with the top ten. The CDR3 goes from the cysteine to the phenylalanine over 13 residues. Left in the record is the CDR3 DNA by itself, 39 bases read in frame from the first base. For CDR1 and CDR2, the germline V gene lists SGHRS and YFSETQ. V is reduced by 4 bases and J by 14 bases, leaving a spacing of 19 bases between them. Concerning this clonotype itself: There is no known antigen for this receptor. Base qualities are not recorded, but no much larger clone differs from it by a single base.

The sequence derives from a human donor who donated a stem cell graft to a child with acute myeloid leukemia. The specimen comprised PBMCs from the stem cell graft donor, sampled from the stem cell graft. This chain is built from TRBV5-1 and TRBJ2-1; the D gene remains uncertain. The DNA is TGCGCCAGCAGCCCGGGTACTGGATTTGTGAAGTTCTTC. Protein translation: CASSPGTGFVKFF.